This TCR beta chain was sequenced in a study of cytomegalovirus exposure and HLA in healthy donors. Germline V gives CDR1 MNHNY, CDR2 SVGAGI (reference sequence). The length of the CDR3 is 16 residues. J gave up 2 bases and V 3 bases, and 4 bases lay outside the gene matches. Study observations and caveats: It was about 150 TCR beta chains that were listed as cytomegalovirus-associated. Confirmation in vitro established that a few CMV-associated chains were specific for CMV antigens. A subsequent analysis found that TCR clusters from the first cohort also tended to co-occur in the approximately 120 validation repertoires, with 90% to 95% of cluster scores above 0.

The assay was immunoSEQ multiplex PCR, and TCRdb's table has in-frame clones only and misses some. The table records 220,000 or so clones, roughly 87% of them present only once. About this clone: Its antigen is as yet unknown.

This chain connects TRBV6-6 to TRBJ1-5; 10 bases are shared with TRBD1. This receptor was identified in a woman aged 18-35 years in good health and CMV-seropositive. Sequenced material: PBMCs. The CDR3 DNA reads TGTGCCAGCAGTTATACCGGGACAGGGGGCAATCAGCCCCAGCATTTT. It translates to CASSYTGTGGNQPQHF.